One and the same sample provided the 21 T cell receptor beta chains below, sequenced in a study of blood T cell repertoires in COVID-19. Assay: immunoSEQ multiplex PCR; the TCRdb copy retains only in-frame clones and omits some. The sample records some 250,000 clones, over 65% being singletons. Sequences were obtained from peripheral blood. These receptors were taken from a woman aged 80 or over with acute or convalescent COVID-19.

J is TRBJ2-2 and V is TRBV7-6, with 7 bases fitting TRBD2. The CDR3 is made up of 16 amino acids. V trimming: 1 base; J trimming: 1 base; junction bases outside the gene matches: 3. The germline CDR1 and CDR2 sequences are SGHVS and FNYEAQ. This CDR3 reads CASSLELAGNTGELFF. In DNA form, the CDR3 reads TGTGCCAGCAGCTTAGAGTTAGCGGGGAACACCGGGGAGCTGTTTTTT.

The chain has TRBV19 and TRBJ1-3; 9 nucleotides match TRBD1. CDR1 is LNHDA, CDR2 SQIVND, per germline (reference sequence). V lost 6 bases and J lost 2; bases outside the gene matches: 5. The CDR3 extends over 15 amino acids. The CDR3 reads CASSRTGDPGNTIYF. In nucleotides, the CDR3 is TGTGCCAGTAGCAGGACAGGGGATCCTGGAAACACCATATATTTT.

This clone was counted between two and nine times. The chain's CDR3 is CSVALNRGGEAFF. CDR3 sequence (DNA): TGCAGCGTTGCCCTTAACAGGGGGGGTGAAGCTTTCTTT. The chain is built from TRBV29-1 and TRBJ1-1; 8 bases are shared with TRBD1. J was trimmed by 7 bases and V by 4 bases; bases with no gene match: 8. In germline, CDR1 is SQVTM, CDR2 ANQGSEA. The CDR3 loop spans 13 amino acids. The full variable domain, with the rest looked up from reference TRBV29-1 and TRBJ1-1, is SAVISQKPSRDICQRGTSLTIQCQVDSQVTMMFWYRQQPGQSLTLIATANQGSEATYESGFVIDKFPISRPNLTFSTLTVSNMSPEDSSIYLCSVALNRGGEAFFGQGTRLTVV.

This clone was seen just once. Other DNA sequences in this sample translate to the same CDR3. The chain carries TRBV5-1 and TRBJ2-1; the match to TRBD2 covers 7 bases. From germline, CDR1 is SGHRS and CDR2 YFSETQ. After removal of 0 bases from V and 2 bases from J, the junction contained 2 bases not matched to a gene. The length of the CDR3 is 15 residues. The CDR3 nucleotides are TGCGCCAGCAGCTTGGGGGGAGGGACCTACAATGAGCAGTTCTTC. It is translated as CASSLGGGTYNEQFF.

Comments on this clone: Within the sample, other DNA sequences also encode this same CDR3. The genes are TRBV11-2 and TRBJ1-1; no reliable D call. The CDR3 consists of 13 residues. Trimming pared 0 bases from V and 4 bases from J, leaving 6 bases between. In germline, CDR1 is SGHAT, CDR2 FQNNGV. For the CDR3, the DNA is TGTGCCAGCAGCTTAGATTTGGCCACTGAAGCTTTCTTT. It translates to CASSLDLATEAFF.

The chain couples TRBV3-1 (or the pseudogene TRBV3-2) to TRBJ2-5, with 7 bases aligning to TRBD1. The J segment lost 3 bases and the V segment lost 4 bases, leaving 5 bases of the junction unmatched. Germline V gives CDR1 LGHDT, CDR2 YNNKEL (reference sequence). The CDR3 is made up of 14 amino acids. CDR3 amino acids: CASSRSGTEETQYF. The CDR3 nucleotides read TGTGCCAGCAGCCGTTCCGGGACAGAAGAGACCCAGTACTTC.

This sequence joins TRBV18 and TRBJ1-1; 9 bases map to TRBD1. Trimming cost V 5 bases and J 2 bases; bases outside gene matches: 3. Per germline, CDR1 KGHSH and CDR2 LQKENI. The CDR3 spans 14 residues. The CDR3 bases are TGTGCCAGCTCAACGGGACAGGGCAACACTGAAGCTTTCTTT. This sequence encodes CASSTGQGNTEAFF.

CDR3 coding DNA: TGTGCCAGCAAGAAACAGGGGGATCGGGCGGCAGATACGCAGTATTTT. Translating gives CASKKQGDRAADTQYF. The rearrangement links TRBV5-4 to TRBJ2-3, with TRBD1 matching 8 bases. Trimming removed 6 bases from V and 4 bases from J; junction bases left unmatched: 13. The germline V gene encodes CDR1 SGHNT and CDR2 YYREEE (reference sequence). There are 16 residues in the CDR3.

As DNA, the CDR3 is TGTGCCAGCAGCCTACGACAGGGGGCGGCTAACTATGGCTACACCTTC. It specifies CASSLRQGAANYGYTF. The chain is built from TRBV13 and TRBJ1-2; 10 bases fit TRBD1. The CDR3 loop spans 16 amino acids. CDR1 is PRHDT and CDR2 is FYEKMQ in the germline V gene (reference sequence). V lost 5 bases to trimming and J lost 0 bases; unmatched junction nucleotides: 6. Using reference TRBV13 and TRBJ1-2 for the parts outside the CDR3, the full variable domain is AAGVIQSPRHLIKEKRETATLKCYPIPRHDTVYWYQQGPGQDPQFLISFYEKMQSDKGSIPDRFSAQQFSDYHSELNMSSLELGDSALYFCASSLRQGAANYGYTFGSGTRLTVV.

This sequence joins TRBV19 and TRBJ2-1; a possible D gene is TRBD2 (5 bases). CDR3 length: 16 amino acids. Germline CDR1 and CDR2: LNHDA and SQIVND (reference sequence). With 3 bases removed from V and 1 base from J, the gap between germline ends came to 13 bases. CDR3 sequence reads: CASSIPGKGSYNEQFF. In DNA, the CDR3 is TGTGCCAGTAGTATCCCCGGGAAAGGGTCCTACAATGAGCAGTTCTTC.

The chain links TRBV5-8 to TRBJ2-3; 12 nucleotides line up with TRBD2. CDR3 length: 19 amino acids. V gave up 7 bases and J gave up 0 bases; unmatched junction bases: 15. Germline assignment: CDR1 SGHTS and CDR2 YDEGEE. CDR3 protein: CASPELAGGPLKSTDTQYF. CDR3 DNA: TGTGCCAGCCCGGAACTAGCGGGGGGCCCCCTCAAGAGCACAGATACGCAGTATTTT.

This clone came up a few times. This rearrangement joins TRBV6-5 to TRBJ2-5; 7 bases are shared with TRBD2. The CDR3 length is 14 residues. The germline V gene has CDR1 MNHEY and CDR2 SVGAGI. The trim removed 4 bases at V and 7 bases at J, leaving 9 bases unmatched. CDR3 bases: TGTGCCAGCAGTTGGGAGCCAGGGAGGGCGACCCAGTACTTC. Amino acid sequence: CASSWEPGRATQYF.

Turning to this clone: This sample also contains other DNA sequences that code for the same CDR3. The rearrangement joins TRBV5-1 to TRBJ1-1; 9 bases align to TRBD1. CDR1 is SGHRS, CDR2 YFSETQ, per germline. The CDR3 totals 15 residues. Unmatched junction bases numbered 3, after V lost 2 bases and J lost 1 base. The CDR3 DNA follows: TGCGCCAGCAGCTTACAGGGGGCAGGGAACACTGAAGCTTTCTTT. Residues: CASSLQGAGNTEAFF.

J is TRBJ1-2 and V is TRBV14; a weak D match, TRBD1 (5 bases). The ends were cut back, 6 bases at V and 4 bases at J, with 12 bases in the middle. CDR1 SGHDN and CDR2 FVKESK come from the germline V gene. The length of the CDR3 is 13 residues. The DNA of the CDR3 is TGTGCCAGCAGTCACAGGACATTCTATGGCTACACCTTC. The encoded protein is CASSHRTFYGYTF.

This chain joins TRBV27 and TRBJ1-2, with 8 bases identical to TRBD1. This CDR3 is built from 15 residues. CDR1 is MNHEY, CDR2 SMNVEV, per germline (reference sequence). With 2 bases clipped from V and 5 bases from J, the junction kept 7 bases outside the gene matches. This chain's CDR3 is CASSLGAGGAYGYTF. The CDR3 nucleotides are TGTGCCAGCAGTTTAGGGGCAGGGGGCGCGTATGGCTACACCTTC.

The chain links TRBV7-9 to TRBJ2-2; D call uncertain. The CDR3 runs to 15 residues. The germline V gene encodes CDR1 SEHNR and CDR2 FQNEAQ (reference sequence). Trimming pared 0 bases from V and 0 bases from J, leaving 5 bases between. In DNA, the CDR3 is TGTGCCAGCAGCTTAGCGTCTACGAACACCGGGGAGCTGTTTTTT. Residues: CASSLASTNTGELFF.

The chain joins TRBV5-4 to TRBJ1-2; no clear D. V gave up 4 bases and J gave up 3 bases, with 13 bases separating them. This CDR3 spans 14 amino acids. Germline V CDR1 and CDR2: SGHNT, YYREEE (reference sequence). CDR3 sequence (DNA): TGTGCCAGCAGCCGGAGCGGAGATTACTATGGCTACACCTTC. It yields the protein CASSRSGDYYGYTF.

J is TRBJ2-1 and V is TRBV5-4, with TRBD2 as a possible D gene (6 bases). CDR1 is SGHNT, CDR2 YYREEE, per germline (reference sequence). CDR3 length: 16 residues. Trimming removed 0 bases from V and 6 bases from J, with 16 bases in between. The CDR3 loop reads CASSLGGTPIFNEQFF. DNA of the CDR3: TGTGCCAGCAGCTTGGGCGGGACCCCGATTTTCAATGAGCAGTTCTTC.

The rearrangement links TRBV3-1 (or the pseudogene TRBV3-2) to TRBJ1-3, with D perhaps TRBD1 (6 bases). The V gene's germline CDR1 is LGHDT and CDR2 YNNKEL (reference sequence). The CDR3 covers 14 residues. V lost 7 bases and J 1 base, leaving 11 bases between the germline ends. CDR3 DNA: TGTGCCAGCAAAACAAGGGGGTCTGGAAACACCATATATTTT. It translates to CASKTRGSGNTIYF.

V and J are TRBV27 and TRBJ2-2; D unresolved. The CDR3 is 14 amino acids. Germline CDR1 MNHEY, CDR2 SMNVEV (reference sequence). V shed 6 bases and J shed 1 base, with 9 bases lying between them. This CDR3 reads CASRVRQNTGELFF. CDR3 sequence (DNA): TGTGCCAGCAGAGTTCGACAGAACACCGGGGAGCTGTTTTTT.

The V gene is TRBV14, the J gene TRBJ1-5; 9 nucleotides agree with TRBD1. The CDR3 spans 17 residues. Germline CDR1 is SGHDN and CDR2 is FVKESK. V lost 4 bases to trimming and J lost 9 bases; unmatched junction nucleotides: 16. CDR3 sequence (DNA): TGTGCCAGCAGCCCCGACCCGGGACAGGGTTATTCTTGGCCCCAGCATTTT. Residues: CASSPDPGQGYSWPQHF.